Presented here are 28 T cell receptor beta chains from one specimen sequenced in a study of blood T cell repertoires in COVID-19 (TCRdb year 2020). Library creation used the immunoSEQ multiplex PCR assay. This immuneACCESS table, as held by TCRdb, lists in-frame sequences with V and J called but not all clones. Of the missing ones, under half trace to an unresolved V gene in checked studies; the others have no known cause. The sample table records approximately 130,000 clones; 80% to 90% of these occur just once. Approximately 27% of the sample comes from the top ten. Input material: peripheral blood. The source of these receptors is an older man with active or convalescent COVID-19.

J is TRBJ2-7 and V is TRBV7-2, with D uncertain. CDR1 is SGHTA and CDR2 is FQGNSA in the germline V gene. Trimming stripped 5 bases from V and 6 bases from J, with 17 bases between. This CDR3 comprises 14 residues. Here the CDR3 DNA reads TGTGCCAGCAGCACTTTCGACCCTAGTTCCGAGCAGTACTTC. As protein: CASSTFDPSSEQYF. The variable domain in full, with the rest retrieved from reference TRBV7-2 and TRBJ2-7, is GAGVSQSPSNKVTEKGKDVELRCDPISGHTALYWYRQSLGQGLEFLIYFQGNSAPDKSGLPSDRFSAERTGGSVSTLTIQRTQQEDSAVYLCASSTFDPSSEQYFGPGTRLTVT.

This sequence joins TRBV3-1 (or the pseudogene TRBV3-2) and TRBJ2-5; TRBD1 matches at 10 bases. J was trimmed by 3 bases and V by 4 bases; bases with no gene match: 8. The CDR3 spans 16 residues. Looked up from germline, CDR1 is LGHDT and CDR2 is YNNKEL (reference sequence). CDR3 loop: CASSRSDRGEEETQYF. Here the CDR3 DNA reads TGTGCCAGCAGCCGGTCGGACAGGGGGGAAGAAGAGACCCAGTACTTC.

V is TRBV24-1 and J is TRBJ2-3, with D unresolved. Germline V lookup: CDR1 KGHDR, CDR2 SFDVKD. CDR3 size: 14 residues. Trimming took off 4 bases at V and 0 bases at J, with 7 bases between the two ends. The CDR3 reads CATSETSSTDTQYF. The CDR3 DNA follows: TGTGCCACCAGTGAGACTTCTAGCACAGATACGCAGTATTTT.

The V and J genes are TRBV18 and TRBJ1-5, with D tentatively TRBD1 (6 bases). V gave up 2 bases and J gave up 5 bases, with 10 bases separating them. The CDR3 consists of 14 residues. Germline CDR1 and CDR2: KGHSH and LQKENI. DNA of the CDR3: TGTGCCAGCTCACCAACAGGGTTCGATCAGCCCCAGCATTTT. Translating gives CASSPTGFDQPQHF.

V usage is TRBV5-1 and J usage is TRBJ2-2; D is perhaps TRBD2 (5 bases). Germline CDR1 reads SGHRS; CDR2 reads YFSETQ. This CDR3 is 15 amino acids long. Trimming took 0 bases from V and 6 from J, leaving 12 bases between them. The CDR3 spells CASSLDNRGSGELFF. CDR3 in DNA: TGCGCCAGCAGCTTGGATAATCGGGGTTCCGGGGAGCTGTTTTTT.

The J gene is TRBJ1-5, the V gene TRBV7-8, with 10 bases aligning to TRBD1. Germline values: CDR1 SGHVS, CDR2 FQNEAQ. This CDR3 has 19 residues. Trimming took 6 bases from V and 7 from J; bases not matched to a gene: 21. The CDR3 DNA is TGTGCCAGCAGTCTTTTGGGGGGACGGGGACAGGGGTTATGGCAGCCCCAGCATTTT. Protein sequence: CASSLLGGRGQGLWQPQHF.

The chain couples TRBV7-8 to TRBJ2-5; D ambiguous. Trimming stripped 5 bases from V and 0 bases from J, with 4 bases between. Germline V CDR1 and CDR2: SGHVS, FQNEAQ. The CDR3 has 12 amino acids. The CDR3 loop is CASSPDQETQYF. CDR3 DNA: TGTGCCAGCAGCCCAGACCAAGAGACCCAGTACTTC.

V is TRBV19 and J is TRBJ1-4, with 7 nucleotides matching TRBD1. The CDR3 runs to 15 residues. Looked up from germline, CDR1 is LNHDA and CDR2 is SQIVND (reference sequence). After removal of 4 bases from V and 7 bases from J, the junction contained 9 bases not matched to a gene. The CDR3 loop is CASSTPTGTSEKLFF. The CDR3 coding sequence is TGTGCCAGTAGTACCCCGACAGGGACGAGTGAAAAACTGTTTTTT.

The V gene is TRBV3-1 (or the pseudogene TRBV3-2), the J gene TRBJ2-4; D gene unclear. Germline V lookup: CDR1 LGHDT, CDR2 YNNKEL (reference sequence). This CDR3 is 14 amino acids long. V lost 0 bases and J lost 0, with 3 bases in between. The CDR3 DNA is TGTGCCAGCAGCCAAGATCTAGCCAAAAACATTCAGTACTTC. This encodes CASSQDLAKNIQYF.

V and J are TRBV28 and TRBJ2-5; TRBD1 aligns across 7 bases. Germline values: CDR1 MDHEN, CDR2 SYDVKM. V dropped 5 bases and J dropped 5; count of bases not matched to a gene: 11. The CDR3 contains 15 residues. The CDR3 nucleotides are TGTGCCAGCAGTATAGGGATGACAGGGATGGAGACCCAGTACTTC. This codes for CASSIGMTGMETQYF. Using reference TRBV28 and TRBJ2-5 for the parts outside the CDR3, the full variable domain is DVKVTQSSRYLVKRTGEKVFLECVQDMDHENMFWYRQDPGLGLRLIYFSYDVKMKEKGDIPEGYSVSREKKERFSLILESASTNQTSMYLCASSIGMTGMETQYFGPGTRLLVL.

V and J are TRBV4-2 and TRBJ2-7; 12 nucleotides line up with TRBD2. Germline values: CDR1 LGHNA, CDR2 YNFKEQ. The V gene end was trimmed by 1 base and the J gene end by 3 bases; junction bases not matched to a gene: 1. CDR3 length: 15 residues. The CDR3 nucleotides read TGTGCCAGCAGCCAAGCGACTAGCGGGAGCTACGAGCAGTACTTC. Translation: CASSQATSGSYEQYF.

The V call is TRBV11-2, the J call TRBJ2-7; 8 bases line up with TRBD1. The CDR3 is 12 residues long. V lost 6 bases to trimming and J lost 5 bases; unmatched junction nucleotides: 3. The germline gives CDR1 SGHAT, CDR2 FQNNGV. CDR3 sequence: CASRQGGNEQYF. As DNA, the CDR3 is TGTGCCAGCAGACAGGGGGGCAACGAGCAGTACTTC. The full variable domain, with the rest looked up from reference TRBV11-2 and TRBJ2-7, is EAGVAQSPRYKIIEKRQSVAFWCNPISGHATLYWYQQILGQGPKLLIQFQNNGVVDDSQLPKDRFSAERLKGVDSTLKIQPAKLEDSAVYLCASRQGGNEQYFGPGTRLTVT.

The chain is built from TRBV11-2 and TRBJ1-1; tentatively, D is TRBD1 (6 bases). Germline lookup yields CDR1 SGHAT and CDR2 FQNNGV. The CDR3 has 15 amino acids. V was trimmed by 5 bases and J by 0 bases, leaving 13 bases between them. DNA of the CDR3: TGTGCCAGCAGCGCATGGGACACGATGAACACTGAAGCTTTCTTT. Its protein is CASSAWDTMNTEAFF.

The V call is TRBV24-1, the J call TRBJ1-5; tentative D call: TRBD1 (6 bases). CDR1 KGHDR and CDR2 SFDVKD come from the germline V gene. Between the trimmed V and J ends, which lost 4 bases and 4 bases, there was a span of 13 bases. The CDR3 loop spans 15 amino acids. The CDR3, as DNA: TGTGCCACCAGTGACCCCGAGGACAGTAATCAGCCCCAGCATTTT. Its protein product is CATSDPEDSNQPQHF.

The V and J genes are TRBV9 and TRBJ2-3, with 7 bases aligning to TRBD1. V trimming: 0 bases; J trimming: 1 base; junction bases outside the gene matches: 5. Germline V gives CDR1 SGDLS, CDR2 YYNGEE. CDR3 length: 16 amino acids. The CDR3 DNA is TGTGCCAGCAGCGTAGAGGGGGCCGATCGCACAGATACGCAGTATTTT. Amino acid sequence: CASSVEGADRTDTQYF.

The chain uses TRBV6-2 or TRBV6-3 and TRBJ2-7; 10 nucleotides line up with TRBD2. V dropped 0 bases and J dropped 0; count of bases not matched to a gene: 5. Germline V gene data show CDR1 as MNHEY and CDR2 as SVGEGT. The CDR3 runs to 17 residues. The CDR3: CASSYSQTSGLSYEQYF. The CDR3 nucleotides read TGTGCCAGCAGTTACTCCCAGACTAGCGGGCTCTCCTACGAGCAGTACTTC.

V gene TRBV7-9 combines with J gene TRBJ2-2; 7 bases line up with TRBD2. The CDR3 contains 15 residues. CDR1 SEHNR and CDR2 FQNEAQ come from the germline V gene (reference sequence). The V gene end was trimmed by 5 bases and the J gene end by 7 bases; junction bases not matched to a gene: 10. CDR3 nucleotides: TGTGCCAGCAGCCTTGGCGGCGGGAGCCACGGGGAGCTGTTTTTT. The encoded protein is CASSLGGGSHGELFF.

The V gene is TRBV5-4, the J gene TRBJ2-2; 7 bases line up with TRBD2. V lost 4 bases and J lost 5; bases outside the gene matches: 8. Germline V gives CDR1 SGHNT, CDR2 YYREEE (reference sequence). The CDR3 has 15 residues. The CDR3 here is CASSLDGGGTGELFF. The CDR3, as DNA: TGTGCCAGCAGCCTGGATGGGGGAGGGACCGGGGAGCTGTTTTTT.

V usage is TRBV28 and J usage is TRBJ2-3; 11 bases line up with TRBD2. From germline, CDR1 is MDHEN and CDR2 SYDVKM. The CDR3 sequence is 15 residues long. After removal of 5 bases from V and 1 base from J, the junction contained 2 bases not matched to a gene. CDR3 in DNA: TGTGCCAGCAGTATAGCGGGAGGGGGCACAGATACGCAGTATTTT. Protein product: CASSIAGGGTDTQYF.

The rearrangement joins TRBV19 to TRBJ2-2; TRBD1 aligns across 8 bases. Germline lookup yields CDR1 LNHDA and CDR2 SQIVND (reference sequence). V lost 6 bases to trimming and J lost 3 bases; unmatched junction nucleotides: 9. The CDR3 spans 16 residues. CDR3 protein: CASRGSTQGDTGELFF. The CDR3 bases are TGTGCCAGTAGGGGGTCGACACAGGGGGACACCGGGGAGCTGTTTTTT.

This chain connects TRBV3-1 (or the pseudogene TRBV3-2) to TRBJ1-5; 9 nucleotides line up with TRBD1. Germline-derived CDR1 and CDR2 are LGHDT and YNNKEL (reference sequence). This CDR3 is 16 amino acids long. V was clipped by 1 base and J by 0 bases; unmatched bases: 1. CDR3 DNA sequence: TGTGCCAGCAGCCAAGGGACAGGGGTTAGCAATCAGCCCCAGCATTTT. It translates to CASSQGTGVSNQPQHF.

The rearrangement joins TRBV5-1 to TRBJ1-2, with D uncertain. CDR1 is SGHRS and CDR2 is YFSETQ in the germline V gene. V lost 4 bases, J lost 4 bases, and 11 bases lay in between. CDR3 size: 13 residues. For the CDR3, the DNA is TGCGCCAGCAGCAACGAACGGGGCTATGGCTACACCTTC. Translating gives CASSNERGYGYTF.

This chain joins TRBV10-3 and TRBJ1-1, with 8 bases lining up with TRBD1. The junction had 8 bases not matched to a gene; V was cut back by 9 bases and J by 2 bases. The CDR3 extends over 14 amino acids. Looked up from germline, CDR1 is ENHRY and CDR2 is SYGVKD. The chain's CDR3 is CAIRPGQANTEAFF. The CDR3 nucleotides are TGTGCCATTCGCCCGGGACAGGCAAACACTGAAGCTTTCTTT.

The V call is TRBV5-1, the J call TRBJ2-1, with TRBD2 identical over 7 bases. This CDR3 contains 14 residues. Looked up from germline, CDR1 is SGHRS and CDR2 is YFSETQ. The junction had 3 bases not matched to a gene; V was cut back by 2 bases and J by 4 bases. The CDR3 nucleotides are TGCGCCAGCAGCTTAGCGGGGACTTACAATGAGCAGTTCTTC. Translating it yields CASSLAGTYNEQFF.

This clone was picked up a small number of times. CDR3 DNA sequence: TGTGCCAGCAGCCCCGCAGGGCCCCCCTACGAGCAGTACTTC. Translation gives CASSPAGPPYEQYF. The chain links TRBV5-4 to TRBJ2-7, with D possibly matching TRBD1 (5 bases). V shed 4 bases and J shed 2 bases, with 13 bases lying between them. This CDR3 is 14 amino acids long. Germline V lookup: CDR1 SGHNT, CDR2 YYREEE (reference sequence).

This clone was found once. The genes are TRBV5-6 and TRBJ2-3; 7 bases align to TRBD2. Germline-derived CDR1 and CDR2 are SGHDT and YYEEEE. The CDR3 is 15 residues long. Trimming cost V 4 bases and J 5 bases; bases outside gene matches: 10. In DNA form, the CDR3 reads TGTGCCAGCAGCACCACTAGCGAGCGGTTAGATACGCAGTATTTT. Its protein product is CASSTTSERLDTQYF. Drawing the rest from reference TRBV5-6 and TRBJ2-3, the complete variable domain is DAGVTQSPTHLIKTRGQQVTLRCSPKSGHDTVSWYQQALGQGPQFIFQYYEEEERQRGNFPDRFSGHQFPNYSSELNVNALLLGDSALYLCASSTTSERLDTQYFGPGTRLTVL.

J is TRBJ2-5 and V is TRBV7-9; 9 positions agree with TRBD2. The ends lost 11 bases at V and 4 bases at J; junction bases unmatched: 11. The CDR3 has 14 amino acids. Germline values: CDR1 SEHNR, CDR2 FQNEAQ (reference sequence). CDR3 sequence (DNA): TGTGCCGCGGGAGGGGGGTCCGATCGAGAGACCCAGTACTTC. It specifies CAAGGGSDRETQYF. Supplemented by reference TRBV7-9 and TRBJ2-5, the full variable domain reads DTGVSQNPRHKITKRGQNVTFRCDPISEHNRLYWYRQTLGQGPEFLTYFQNEAQLEKSRLLSDRFSAERPKGSFSTLEIQRTEQGDSAMYLCAAGGGSDRETQYFGPGTRLLVL.

J is TRBJ2-7 and V is TRBV19, with TRBD1 identical over 7 bases. Germline V gene lookup returns CDR1 LNHDA and CDR2 SQIVND (reference sequence). CDR3 length equals 14 residues. J gave up 0 bases and V 10 bases, and 9 bases lay outside the gene matches. CDR3 residues: CATRQGVASYEQYF. CDR3 bases: TGTGCCACCCGACAGGGAGTCGCCTCCTACGAGCAGTACTTC.